This entry describes one T cell receptor beta chain. What it binds is not known. This entry is derived from a study of immune evolution from preneoplasia to lung adenocarcinoma. Libraries were prepared by immunoSEQ multiplex PCR; TCRdb keeps only in-frame clonotypes and omits some of them. The sample consists of about 5,300 clones, 60% to 80% of them appearing once. CDR1 and CDR2 (germline): SGHRS, YFSETQ. Trimming took 2 bases from V and 0 from J; bases not matched to a gene: 3. This CDR3 is built from 16 residues. Whole-study findings and limits: Clonality was highest in normal lung, lower in later-stage lesions apparently. Top clone frequencies peaked in normal lung, apparently declining through invasive adenocarcinoma.

H&E slides confirmed each diagnosis, reviewed by two pathologists independently. The sequenced material came from FFPE normal lung tissue adjacent to the tumor. This rearrangement joins TRBV5-1 to TRBJ2-7, with 12 bases aligning to TRBD2. The clonotype comes from a person aged 55 to 75 with lung adenocarcinoma. The CDR3 DNA follows: TGCGCCAGCAGCTTCCTAGCGGGAGGGTCCTCCTACGAGCAGTACTTC. Amino acid sequence: CASSFLAGGSSYEQYF.